This TCR beta chain was observed in a study of blood T cell repertoires in COVID-19. Original processing notes: Estimation of nucleated cell counts was performed using reference gene primer amplification. Assay: immunoSEQ multiplex PCR; the TCRdb copy retains only in-frame clones and omits some. Clone size and V and J calls were adopted from that table, with D and trimming inferred from the DNA. The table lists roughly 300,000 clones, less than 85% of them singletons, with roughly 1.5% in the top ten. The CDR3 is made up of 14 amino acids. Trimming took 1 base from V and 5 from J, leaving 11 bases between them. The germline V gene has CDR1 SGHTA and CDR2 FQGNSA. It was during active infection that Seattle patients were enrolled and then longitudinally followed.

This sequence originates from a human donor with COVID-19, enrolled during active disease. The donor label of this sample is uncertain. Sequencing was done on a sample of peripheral blood. This chain links TRBV7-2 with TRBJ1-1, with a weak D call TRBD1 (5 bases). The CDR3 DNA follows: TGTGCCAGCAGCTTAGAAGGACACCGGACTGAAGCTTTCTTT. Its translation: CASSLEGHRTEAFF. The full variable domain, its missing parts supplied by reference TRBV7-2 and TRBJ1-1, is GAGVSQSPSNKVTEKGKDVELRCDPISGHTALYWYRQSLGQGLEFLIYFQGNSAPDKSGLPSDRFSAERTGGSVSTLTIQRTQQEDSAVYLCASSLEGHRTEAFFGQGTRLTVV.